Below, one T cell receptor (beta chain) is given with its context. No antigen is known for it. This sample is part of a study of glioma-infiltrating T cells. Study-wide results and limits: Tissue-blood divergence was below expectation in non-neoplastic patients, above in gliomas.

The iRepertoire nested amplicon-rescue multiplex PCR amplified TCR alpha and beta CDR3s from RNA. Each CDR3 protein gets one entry after TCRdb re-called the multiplex PCR reads with MiXCR. The repertoire holds roughly 40,000 distinct CDR3 sequences, with about 22% as singletons. The TCR originated in a human donor with low-grade glioma or glioblastoma, undergoing nonglioma brain surgery, or in good health (not recorded which). Sequencing was performed on glioma tissue, nonneoplastic brain tissue, or PBMCs (not recorded which).

The chain's CDR3 is CASSPQVSGGTGELFF. CDR3 sequence (DNA): TGTGCCAGCAGCCCCCAGGTGTCGGGGGGTACCGGGGAGCTGTTTTTT. The rearrangement joins TRBV4-2 to TRBJ2-2; 7 nucleotides align to TRBD2. Germline CDR1 and CDR2: LGHNA and YNFKEQ. J was trimmed by 5 bases and V by 4 bases; bases with no gene match: 10. The CDR3 spans 16 residues.